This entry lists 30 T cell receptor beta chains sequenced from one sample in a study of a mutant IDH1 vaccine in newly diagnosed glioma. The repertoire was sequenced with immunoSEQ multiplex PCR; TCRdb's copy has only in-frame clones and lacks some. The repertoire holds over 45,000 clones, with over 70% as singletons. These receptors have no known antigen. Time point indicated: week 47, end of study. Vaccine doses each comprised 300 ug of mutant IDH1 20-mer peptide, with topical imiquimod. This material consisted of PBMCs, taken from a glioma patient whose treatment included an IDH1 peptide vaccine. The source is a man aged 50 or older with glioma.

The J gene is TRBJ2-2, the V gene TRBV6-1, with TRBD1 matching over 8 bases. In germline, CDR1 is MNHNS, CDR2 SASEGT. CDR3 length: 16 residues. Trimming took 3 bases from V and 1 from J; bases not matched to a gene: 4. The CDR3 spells CASSDIGQGNTGELFF. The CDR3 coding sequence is TGTGCCAGCAGTGACATAGGACAGGGGAACACCGGGGAGCTGTTTTTT.

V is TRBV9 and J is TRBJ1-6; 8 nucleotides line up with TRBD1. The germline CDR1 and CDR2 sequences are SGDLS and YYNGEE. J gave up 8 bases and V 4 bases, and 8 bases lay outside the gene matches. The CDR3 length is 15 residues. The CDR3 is CASSPRTGRDSPLHF. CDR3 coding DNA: TGTGCCAGCAGCCCCCGGACAGGGAGGGATTCACCCCTCCACTTT.

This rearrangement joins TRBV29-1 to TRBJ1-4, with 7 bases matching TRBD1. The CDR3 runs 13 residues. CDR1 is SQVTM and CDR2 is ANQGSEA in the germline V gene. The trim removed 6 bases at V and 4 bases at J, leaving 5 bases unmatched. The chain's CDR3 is CSVDQGVNEKLFF. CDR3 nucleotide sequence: TGCAGCGTGGACCAGGGGGTTAATGAAAAACTGTTTTTT.

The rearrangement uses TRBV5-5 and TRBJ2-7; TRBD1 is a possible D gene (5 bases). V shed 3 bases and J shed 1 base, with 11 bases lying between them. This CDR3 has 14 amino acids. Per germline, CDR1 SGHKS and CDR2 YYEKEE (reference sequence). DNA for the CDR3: TGTGCCAGCAGCTCCAAAACAGGTTCCTACGAGCAGTACTTC. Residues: CASSSKTGSYEQYF.

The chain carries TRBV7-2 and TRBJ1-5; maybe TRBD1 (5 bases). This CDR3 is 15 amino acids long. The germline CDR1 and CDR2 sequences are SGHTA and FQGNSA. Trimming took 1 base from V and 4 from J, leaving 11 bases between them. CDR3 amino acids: CASSLGGEGNQPQHF. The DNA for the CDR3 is TGTGCCAGCAGCTTAGGGGGGGAAGGGAATCAGCCCCAGCATTTT.

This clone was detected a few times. CDR3 in DNA: TGCAGCGTTGCCGCCGGGACAGAACTTGAACCCCAGCATTTT. Translating gives CSVAAGTELEPQHF. The chain recombines TRBV29-1 with TRBJ1-5; 7 positions agree with TRBD1. V was clipped by 4 bases and J by 10 bases; unmatched bases: 13. CDR1 is SQVTM, CDR2 ANQGSEA, per germline. The CDR3 has 14 residues.

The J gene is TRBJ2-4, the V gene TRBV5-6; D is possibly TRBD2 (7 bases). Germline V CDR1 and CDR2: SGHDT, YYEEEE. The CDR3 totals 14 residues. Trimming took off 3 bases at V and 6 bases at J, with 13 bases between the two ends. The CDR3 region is CASSWAGAGNIQYF. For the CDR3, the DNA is TGTGCCAGCAGCTGGGCGGGGGCCGGAAACATTCAGTACTTC.

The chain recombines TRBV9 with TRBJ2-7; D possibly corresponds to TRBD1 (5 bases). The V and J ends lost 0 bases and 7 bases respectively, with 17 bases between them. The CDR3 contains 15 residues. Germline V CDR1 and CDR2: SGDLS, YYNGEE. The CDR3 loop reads CASSVGGQGMGEQYF. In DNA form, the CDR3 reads TGTGCCAGCAGCGTAGGAGGACAAGGGATGGGGGAGCAGTACTTC.

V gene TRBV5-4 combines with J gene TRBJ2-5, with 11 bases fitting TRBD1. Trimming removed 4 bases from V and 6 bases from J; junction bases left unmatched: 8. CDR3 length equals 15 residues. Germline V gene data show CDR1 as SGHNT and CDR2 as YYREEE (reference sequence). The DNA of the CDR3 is TGTGCCAGCAGCACCGGACAGGGGGCAACGAAGACCCAGTACTTC. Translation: CASSTGQGATKTQYF.

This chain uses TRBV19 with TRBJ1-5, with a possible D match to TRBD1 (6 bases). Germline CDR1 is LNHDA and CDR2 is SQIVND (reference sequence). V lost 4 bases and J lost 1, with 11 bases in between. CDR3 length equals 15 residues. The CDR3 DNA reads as TGTGCCAGTAGTACGGGACACCCAAGCAATCAGCCCCAGCATTTT. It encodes CASSTGHPSNQPQHF. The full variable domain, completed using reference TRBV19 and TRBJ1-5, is DGGITQSPKYLFRKEGQNVTLSCEQNLNHDAMYWYRQDPGQGLRLIYYSQIVNDFQKGDIAEGYSVSREKKESFPLTVTSAQKNPTAFYLCASSTGHPSNQPQHFGDGTRLSIL.

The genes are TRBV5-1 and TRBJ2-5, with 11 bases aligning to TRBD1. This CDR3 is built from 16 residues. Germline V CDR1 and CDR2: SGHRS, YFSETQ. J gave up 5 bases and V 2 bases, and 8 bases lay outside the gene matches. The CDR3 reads CASSLLGQGATETQYF. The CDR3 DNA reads TGCGCCAGCAGCTTATTAGGACAGGGGGCGACGGAGACCCAGTACTTC. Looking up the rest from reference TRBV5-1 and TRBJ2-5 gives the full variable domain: KAGVTQTPRYLIKTRGQQVTLSCSPISGHRSVSWYQQTPGQGLQFLFEYFSETQRNKGNFPGRFSGRQFSNSRSEMNVSTLELGDSALYLCASSLLGQGATETQYFGPGTRLLVL.

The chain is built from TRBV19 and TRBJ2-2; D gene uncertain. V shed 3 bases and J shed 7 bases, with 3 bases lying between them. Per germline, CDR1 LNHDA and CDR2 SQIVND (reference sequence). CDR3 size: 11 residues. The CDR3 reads CASSIYGELFF. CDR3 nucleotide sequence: TGTGCCAGTAGTATTTACGGGGAGCTGTTTTTT.

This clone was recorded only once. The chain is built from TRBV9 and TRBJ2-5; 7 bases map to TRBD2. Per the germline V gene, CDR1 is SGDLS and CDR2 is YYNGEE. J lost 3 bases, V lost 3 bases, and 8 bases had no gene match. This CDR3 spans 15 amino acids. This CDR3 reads CASSEGWAGEETQYF. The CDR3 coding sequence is TGTGCCAGCAGCGAGGGGTGGGCGGGGGAAGAGACCCAGTACTTC.

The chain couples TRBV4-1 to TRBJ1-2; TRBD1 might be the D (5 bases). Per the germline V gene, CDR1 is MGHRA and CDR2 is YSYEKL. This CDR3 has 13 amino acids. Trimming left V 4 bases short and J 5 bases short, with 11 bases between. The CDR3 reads CASSPTAQYGYTF. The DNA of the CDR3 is TGCGCCAGCAGCCCGACAGCCCAATATGGCTACACCTTC.

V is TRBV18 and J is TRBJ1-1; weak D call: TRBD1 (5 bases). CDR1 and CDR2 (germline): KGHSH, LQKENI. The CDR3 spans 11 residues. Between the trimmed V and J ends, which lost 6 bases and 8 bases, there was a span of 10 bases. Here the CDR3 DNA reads TGTGCCAGCTCCGGGAACAGGGAAGCTTTCTTT. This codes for CASSGNREAFF.

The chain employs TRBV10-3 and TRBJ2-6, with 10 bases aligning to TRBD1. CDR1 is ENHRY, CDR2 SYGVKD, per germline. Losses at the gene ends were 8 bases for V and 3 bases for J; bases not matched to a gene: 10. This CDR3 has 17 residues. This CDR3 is CAISGGTGDYGANVLTF. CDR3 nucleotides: TGTGCCATCTCGGGCGGGACAGGGGATTATGGGGCCAACGTCCTGACTTTC.

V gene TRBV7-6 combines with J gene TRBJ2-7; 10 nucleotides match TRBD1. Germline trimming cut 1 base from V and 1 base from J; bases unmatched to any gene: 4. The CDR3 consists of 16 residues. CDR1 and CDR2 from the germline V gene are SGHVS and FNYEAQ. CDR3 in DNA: TGTGCCAGCAGCTTAGGGGGGGGACAGGGGTCCTACGAGCAGTACTTC. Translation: CASSLGGGQGSYEQYF.

CDR3 DNA: TGTGCCAGCAGTTTGTGGGGGGGGTGGGCGGACAGGGGGAACACTGAAGCTTTCTTT. This gives the protein CASSLWGGWADRGNTEAFF. The gene calls are TRBV27 and TRBJ1-1; 9 nucleotides match TRBD1. The J segment lost 1 base and the V segment lost 3 bases, leaving 15 bases of the junction unmatched. The CDR3 totals 19 residues. CDR1 is MNHEY, CDR2 SMNVEV, per germline (reference sequence).

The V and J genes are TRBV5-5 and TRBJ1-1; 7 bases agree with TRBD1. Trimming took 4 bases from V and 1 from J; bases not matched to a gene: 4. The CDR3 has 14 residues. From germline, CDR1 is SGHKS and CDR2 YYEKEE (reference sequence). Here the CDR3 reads CASSRDRANTEAFF. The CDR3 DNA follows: TGTGCCAGCAGCCGTGACAGGGCGAACACTGAAGCTTTCTTT.

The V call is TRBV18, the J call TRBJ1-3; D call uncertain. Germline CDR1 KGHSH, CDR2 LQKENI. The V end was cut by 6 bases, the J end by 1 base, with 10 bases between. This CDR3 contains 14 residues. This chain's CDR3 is CASSEGVSGNTIYF. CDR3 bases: TGTGCCAGCTCGGAGGGAGTATCTGGAAACACCATATATTTT. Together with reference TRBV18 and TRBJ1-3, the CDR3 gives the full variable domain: NAGVMQNPRHLVRRRGQEARLRCSPMKGHSHVYWYRQLPEEGLKFMVYLQKENIIDESGMPKERFSAEFPKEGPSILRIQQVVRGDSAAYFCASSEGVSGNTIYFGEGSWLTVV.

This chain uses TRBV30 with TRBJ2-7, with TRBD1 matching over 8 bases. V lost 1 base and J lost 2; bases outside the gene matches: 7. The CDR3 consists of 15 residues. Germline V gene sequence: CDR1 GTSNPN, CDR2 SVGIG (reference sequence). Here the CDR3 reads CAWSAPRTGTYEQYF. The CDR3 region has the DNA TGTGCCTGGAGTGCCCCCCGGACAGGGACCTACGAGCAGTACTTC.

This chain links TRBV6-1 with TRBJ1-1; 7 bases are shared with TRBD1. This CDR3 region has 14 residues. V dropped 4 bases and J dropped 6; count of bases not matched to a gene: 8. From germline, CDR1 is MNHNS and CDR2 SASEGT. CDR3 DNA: TGTGCCAGCAGTGTTGGAGGGGGCATTGCTGAAGCTTTCTTT. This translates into CASSVGGGIAEAFF.

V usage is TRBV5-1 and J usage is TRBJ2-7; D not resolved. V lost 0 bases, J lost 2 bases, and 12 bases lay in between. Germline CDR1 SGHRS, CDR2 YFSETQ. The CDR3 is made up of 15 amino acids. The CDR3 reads CASSLGRGDPYEQYF. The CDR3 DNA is TGCGCCAGCAGCTTGGGACGAGGAGACCCCTACGAGCAGTACTTC.

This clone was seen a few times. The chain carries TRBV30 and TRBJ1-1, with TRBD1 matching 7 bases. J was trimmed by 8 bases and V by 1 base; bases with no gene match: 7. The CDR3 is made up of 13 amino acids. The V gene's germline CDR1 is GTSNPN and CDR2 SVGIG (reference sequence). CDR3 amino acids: CAWSGDSLREAFF. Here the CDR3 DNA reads TGTGCCTGGAGTGGGGACAGCCTAAGGGAAGCTTTCTTT.

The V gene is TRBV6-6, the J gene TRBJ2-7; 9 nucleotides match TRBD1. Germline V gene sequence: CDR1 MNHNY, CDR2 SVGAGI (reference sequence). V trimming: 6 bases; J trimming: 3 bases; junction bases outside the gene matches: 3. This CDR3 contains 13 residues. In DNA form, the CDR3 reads TGTGCCAGCAGGGGACAGGGTCTCTACGAGCAGTACTTC. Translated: CASRGQGLYEQYF.

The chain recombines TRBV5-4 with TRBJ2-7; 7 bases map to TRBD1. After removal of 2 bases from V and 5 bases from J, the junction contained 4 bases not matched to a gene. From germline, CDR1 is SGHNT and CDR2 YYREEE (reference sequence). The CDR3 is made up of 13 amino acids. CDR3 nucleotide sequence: TGTGCCAGCAGCTTACAGGGGACCGACGAGCAGTACTTC. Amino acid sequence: CASSLQGTDEQYF.

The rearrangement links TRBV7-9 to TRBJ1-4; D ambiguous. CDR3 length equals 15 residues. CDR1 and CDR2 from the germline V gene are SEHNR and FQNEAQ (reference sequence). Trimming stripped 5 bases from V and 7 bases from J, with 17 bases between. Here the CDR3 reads CASSAPRGPGEKLFF. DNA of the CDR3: TGTGCCAGCAGCGCCCCAAGAGGACCGGGTGAAAAACTGTTTTTT.

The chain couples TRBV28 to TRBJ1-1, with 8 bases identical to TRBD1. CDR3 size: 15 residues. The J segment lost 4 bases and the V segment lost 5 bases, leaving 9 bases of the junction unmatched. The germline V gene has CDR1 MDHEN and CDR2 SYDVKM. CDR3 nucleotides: TGTGCCAGCAGTCGCCCACAGGGGGTGAGCACTGAAGCTTTCTTT. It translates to CASSRPQGVSTEAFF.

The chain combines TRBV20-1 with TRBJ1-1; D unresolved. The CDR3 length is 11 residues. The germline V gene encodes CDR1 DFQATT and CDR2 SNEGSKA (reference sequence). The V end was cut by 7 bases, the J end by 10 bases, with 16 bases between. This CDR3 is CSVRETSGAFF. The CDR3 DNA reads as TGCAGTGTGAGGGAGACAAGCGGAGCTTTCTTT.

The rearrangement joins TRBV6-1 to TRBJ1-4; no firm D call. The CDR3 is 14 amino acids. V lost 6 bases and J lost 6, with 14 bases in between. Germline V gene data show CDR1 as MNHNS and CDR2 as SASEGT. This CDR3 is CASRRTAQDEKLFF. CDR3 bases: TGTGCCAGCAGGCGGACGGCCCAAGATGAAAAACTGTTTTTT.